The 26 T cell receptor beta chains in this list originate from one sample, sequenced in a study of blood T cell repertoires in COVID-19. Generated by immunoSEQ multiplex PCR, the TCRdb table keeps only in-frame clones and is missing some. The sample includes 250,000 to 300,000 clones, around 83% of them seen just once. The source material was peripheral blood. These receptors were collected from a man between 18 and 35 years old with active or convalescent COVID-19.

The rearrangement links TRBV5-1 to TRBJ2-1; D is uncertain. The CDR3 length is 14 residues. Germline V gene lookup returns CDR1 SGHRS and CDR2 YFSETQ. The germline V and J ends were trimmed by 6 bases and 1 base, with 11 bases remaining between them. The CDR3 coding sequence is TGCGCCAGCACGGTGCCAGGTTCCTACAATGAGCAGTTCTTC. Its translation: CASTVPGSYNEQFF.

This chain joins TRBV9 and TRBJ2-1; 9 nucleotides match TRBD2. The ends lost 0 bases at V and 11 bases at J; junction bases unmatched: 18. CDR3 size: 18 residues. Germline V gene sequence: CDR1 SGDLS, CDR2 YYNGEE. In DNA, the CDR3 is TGTGCCAGCAGCGTAGCTACTAGGGGGACTAGCTTGGCCCATAAGCAGTTCTTC. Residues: CASSVATRGTSLAHKQFF.

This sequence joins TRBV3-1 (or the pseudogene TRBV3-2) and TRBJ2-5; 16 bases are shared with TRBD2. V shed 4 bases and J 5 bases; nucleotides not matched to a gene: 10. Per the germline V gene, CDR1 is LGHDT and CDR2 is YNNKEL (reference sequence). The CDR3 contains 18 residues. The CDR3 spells CASSPQGTSGGARETQYF. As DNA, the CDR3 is TGTGCCAGCAGCCCGCAGGGGACTAGCGGGGGGGCCAGGGAGACCCAGTACTTC.

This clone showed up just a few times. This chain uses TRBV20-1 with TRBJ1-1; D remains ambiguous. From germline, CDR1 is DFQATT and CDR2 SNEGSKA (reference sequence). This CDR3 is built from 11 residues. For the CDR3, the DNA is TGCAGGGCGGGAATCAACACTGAAGCTTTCTTT. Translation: CRAGINTEAFF.

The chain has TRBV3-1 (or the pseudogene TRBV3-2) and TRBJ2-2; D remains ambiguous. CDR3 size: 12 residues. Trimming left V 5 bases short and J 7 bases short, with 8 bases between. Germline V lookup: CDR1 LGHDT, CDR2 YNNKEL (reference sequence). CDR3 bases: TGTGCCAGCAGCAACATACGCGGGGAGCTGTTTTTT. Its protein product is CASSNIRGELFF.

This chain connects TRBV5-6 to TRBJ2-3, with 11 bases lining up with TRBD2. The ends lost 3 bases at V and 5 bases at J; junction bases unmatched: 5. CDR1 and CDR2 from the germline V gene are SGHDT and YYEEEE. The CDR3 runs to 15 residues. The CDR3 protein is CASSSTSGGEDTQYF. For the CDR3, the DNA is TGTGCCAGCAGCTCTACTAGCGGGGGTGAAGATACGCAGTATTTT.

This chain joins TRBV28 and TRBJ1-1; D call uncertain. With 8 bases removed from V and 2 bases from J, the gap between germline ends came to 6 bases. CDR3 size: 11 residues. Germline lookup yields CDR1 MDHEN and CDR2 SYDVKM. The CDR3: CASGVNTEAFF. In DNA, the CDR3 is TGTGCCAGCGGAGTCAACACTGAAGCTTTCTTT.

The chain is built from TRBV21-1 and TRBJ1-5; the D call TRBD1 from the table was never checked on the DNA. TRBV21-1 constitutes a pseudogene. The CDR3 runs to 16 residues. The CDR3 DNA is TGTGCCAGCAGCAAAGCGGACTCAGGGGCCAATCAGCCCCAGCATTTT. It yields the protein CASSKADSGANQPQHF.

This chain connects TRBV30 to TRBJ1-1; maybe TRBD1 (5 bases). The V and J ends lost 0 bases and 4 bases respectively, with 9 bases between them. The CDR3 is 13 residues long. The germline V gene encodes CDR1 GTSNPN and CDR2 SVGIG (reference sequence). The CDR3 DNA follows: TGTGCCTGGAGTGTACAGGAGTTCACTGAAGCTTTCTTT. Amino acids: CAWSVQEFTEAFF. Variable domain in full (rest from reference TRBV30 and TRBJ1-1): SQTIHQWPATLVQPVGSPLSLECTVEGTSNPNLYWYRQAAGRGLQLLFYSVGIGQISSEVPQNLSASRPQDRQFILSSKKLLLSDSGFYLCAWSVQEFTEAFFGQGTRLTVV.

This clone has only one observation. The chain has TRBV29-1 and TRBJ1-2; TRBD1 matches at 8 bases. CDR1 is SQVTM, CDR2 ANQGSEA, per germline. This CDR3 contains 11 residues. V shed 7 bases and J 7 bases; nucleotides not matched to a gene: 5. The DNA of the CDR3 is TGCAGCGCCCGGACAGGGTCTGGCTACACCTTC. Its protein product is CSARTGSGYTF.

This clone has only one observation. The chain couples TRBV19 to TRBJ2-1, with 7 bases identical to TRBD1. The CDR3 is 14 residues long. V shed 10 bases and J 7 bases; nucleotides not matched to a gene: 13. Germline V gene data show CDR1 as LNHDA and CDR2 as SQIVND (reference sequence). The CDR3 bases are TGTGCCACCCGCCGGGACAGTTCACCTAATGAGCAGTTCTTC. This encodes CATRRDSSPNEQFF.

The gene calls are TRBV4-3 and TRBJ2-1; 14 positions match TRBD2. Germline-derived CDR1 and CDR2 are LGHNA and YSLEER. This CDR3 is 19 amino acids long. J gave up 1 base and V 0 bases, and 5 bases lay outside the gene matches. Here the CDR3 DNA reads TGCGCCAGCAGCCAAGAAGGGACTAGCGGGAGCGAGTCCTACAATGAGCAGTTCTTC. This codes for CASSQEGTSGSESYNEQFF.

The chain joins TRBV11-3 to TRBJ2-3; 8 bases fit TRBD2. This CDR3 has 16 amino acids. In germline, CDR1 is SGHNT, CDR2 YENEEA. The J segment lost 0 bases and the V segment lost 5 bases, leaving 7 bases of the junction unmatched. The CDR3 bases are TGTGCCAGCAGCCCCGGGACTAGAGGGAGCACAGATACGCAGTATTTT. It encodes CASSPGTRGSTDTQYF.

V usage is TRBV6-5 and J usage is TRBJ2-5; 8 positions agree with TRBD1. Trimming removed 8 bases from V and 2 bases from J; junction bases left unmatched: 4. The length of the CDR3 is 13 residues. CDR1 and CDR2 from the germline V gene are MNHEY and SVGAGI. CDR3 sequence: CASRYRGQETQYF. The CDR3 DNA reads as TGTGCCAGCCGGTACAGGGGGCAAGAGACCCAGTACTTC.

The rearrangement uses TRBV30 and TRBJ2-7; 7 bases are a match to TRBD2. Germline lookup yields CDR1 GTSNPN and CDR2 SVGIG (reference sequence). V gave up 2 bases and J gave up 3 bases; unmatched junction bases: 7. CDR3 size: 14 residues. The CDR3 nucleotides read TGTGCCTGGAGTAGCGGGGAGATCCGCTACGAGCAGTACTTC. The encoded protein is CAWSSGEIRYEQYF.

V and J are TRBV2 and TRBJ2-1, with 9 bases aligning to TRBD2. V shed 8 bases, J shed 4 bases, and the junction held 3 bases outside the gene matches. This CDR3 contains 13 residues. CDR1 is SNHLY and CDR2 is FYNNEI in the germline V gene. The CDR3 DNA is TGTGCCAGCTCCGCGGGGGGGTACAATGAGCAGTTCTTC. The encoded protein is CASSAGGYNEQFF.

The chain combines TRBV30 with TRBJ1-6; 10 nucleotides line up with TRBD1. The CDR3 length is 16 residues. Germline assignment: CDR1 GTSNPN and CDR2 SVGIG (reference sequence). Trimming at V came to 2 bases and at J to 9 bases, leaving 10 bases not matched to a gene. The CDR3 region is CAWSSDRGTSLSPLHF. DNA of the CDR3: TGTGCCTGGAGTTCGGACAGGGGGACGTCCCTTTCACCCCTCCACTTT.

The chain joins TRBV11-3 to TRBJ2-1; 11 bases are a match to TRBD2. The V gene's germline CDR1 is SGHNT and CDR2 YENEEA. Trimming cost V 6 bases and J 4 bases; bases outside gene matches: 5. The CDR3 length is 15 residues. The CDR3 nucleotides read TGTGCCAGCAGTCTGACTAGCGGGGAGTACAATGAGCAGTTCTTC. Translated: CASSLTSGEYNEQFF.

CDR3 bases: TGTGCCAGCAGTTATAGGGGATCCAACTACGAGCAGTACTTC. This translates into CASSYRGSNYEQYF. J is TRBJ2-7 and V is TRBV6-5; D might be TRBD1 (5 bases). The CDR3 spans 14 residues. CDR1 and CDR2 (germline): MNHEY, SVGAGI. Trimming removed 3 bases at V and 3 bases at J, with 12 bases between.

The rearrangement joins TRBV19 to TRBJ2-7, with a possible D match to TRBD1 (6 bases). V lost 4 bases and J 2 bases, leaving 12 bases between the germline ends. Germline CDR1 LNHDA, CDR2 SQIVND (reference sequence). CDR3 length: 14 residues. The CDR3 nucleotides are TGTGCCAGTAGTAAAGGGGGATACGCCTACGAGCAGTACTTC. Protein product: CASSKGGYAYEQYF.

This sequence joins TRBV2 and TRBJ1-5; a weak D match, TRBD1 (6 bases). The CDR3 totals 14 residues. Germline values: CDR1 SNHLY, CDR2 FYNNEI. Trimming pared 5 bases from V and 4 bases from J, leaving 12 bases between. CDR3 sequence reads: CASSPDRWNQPQHF. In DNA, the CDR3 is TGTGCCAGCAGTCCCGACAGGTGGAATCAGCCCCAGCATTTT.

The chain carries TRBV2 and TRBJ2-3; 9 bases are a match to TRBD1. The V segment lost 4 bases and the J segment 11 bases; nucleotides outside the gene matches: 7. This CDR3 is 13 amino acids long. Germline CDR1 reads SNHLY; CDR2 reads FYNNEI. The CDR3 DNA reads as TGTGCCAGCAGTGGGACAGGGGAGAGGGGGCAGTATTTT. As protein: CASSGTGERGQYF.

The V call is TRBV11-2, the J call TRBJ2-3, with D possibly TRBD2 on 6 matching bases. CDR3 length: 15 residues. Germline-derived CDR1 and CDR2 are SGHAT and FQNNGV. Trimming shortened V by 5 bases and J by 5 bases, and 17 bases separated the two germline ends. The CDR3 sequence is CASSRKREDVDTQYF. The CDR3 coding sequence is TGTGCCAGCAGCAGGAAGAGGGAGGATGTAGATACGCAGTATTTT.

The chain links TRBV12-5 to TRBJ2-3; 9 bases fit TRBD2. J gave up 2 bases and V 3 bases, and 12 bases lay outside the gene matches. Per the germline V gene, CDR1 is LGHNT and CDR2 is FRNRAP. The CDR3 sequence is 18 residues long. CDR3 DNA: TGTGCTAGTGGTTTCCAAACTAGCGGGCCAACATTCACAGATACGCAGTATTTT. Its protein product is CASGFQTSGPTFTDTQYF.

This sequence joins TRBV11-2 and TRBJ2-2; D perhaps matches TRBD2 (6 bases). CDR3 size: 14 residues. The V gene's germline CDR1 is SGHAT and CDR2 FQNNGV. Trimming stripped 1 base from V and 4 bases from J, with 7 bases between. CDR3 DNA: TGTGCCAGCAGCTTAGGGGGGGTCACCGGGGAGCTGTTTTTT. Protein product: CASSLGGVTGELFF.

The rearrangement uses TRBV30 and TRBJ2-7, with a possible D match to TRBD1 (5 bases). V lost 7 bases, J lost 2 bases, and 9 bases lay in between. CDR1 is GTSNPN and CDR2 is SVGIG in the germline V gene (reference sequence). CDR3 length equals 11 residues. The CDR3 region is CASTTAYEQYF. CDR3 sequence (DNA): TGTGCCTCAACGACAGCCTACGAGCAGTACTTC.